This entry is about one T cell receptor (beta chain). As yet, its antigen is unknown. CDR1 is SGHRS, CDR2 YFSETQ, per germline. Unmatched junction bases numbered 6, after V lost 4 bases and J lost 4 bases. There are 14 residues in the CDR3. This sample was included in a study of T cell responses to AZD1222 COVID-19 vaccine. Whole-study findings and limits: The study found vaccine-associated CD4 TCRs spanning spike, dominant at 160-218 and 743-854.

The protocol was immunoSEQ multiplex PCR, while the TCRdb copy is restricted to in-frame clones and leaves out a portion. The table lists 100,000 to 150,000 clones, approximately 88% of them singletons. The source was peripheral blood, collected on day 0 of AZD1222 vaccination. The chain is built from TRBV5-1 and TRBJ1-2, with TRBD1 identical over 8 bases. This TCR was sampled from an adult in good health. The CDR3 bases are TGCGCCAGCAGCCAAGGACAGGGTTTCTATGGCTACACCTTC. Translated, it gives CASSQGQGFYGYTF.